This T cell receptor (beta chain) was sequenced in a study of beta chain features in type 1 diabetes (dated by TCRdb to 2017 to 2018). At the level of the whole study: Patients and healthy donors did not differ in mean age, gender distribution, total cell number or subset yield. The study compared the TCRB repertoires of sorted circulating CD4+ T cell subsets in recently diagnosed type 1 diabetes patients with those in matched healthy donors. Naive and central memory subsets were obtained from all 28 donors, but regulatory and stem cell-like memory subsets were isolated from only 8 patients and about 8 healthy donors. A total of 107,917,701 sorted cells were examined across all samples, and the number of cells per subset was strongly correlated with RNA yield.

Each donor gave one peripheral blood draw, roughly 0.12 L on average, collected into heparinised tubes. A BD FACSAria II and a panel including CD45RO, CCR7, CD25, CD127, CD95 and CD27 were used to sort naive, central memory, regulatory and stem cell-like memory CD4+ T cells. All sorted populations exceeded 95% purity. Right away, PBMCs were isolated by Lymphoprep density gradient centrifugation and were stained directly, with no culture step. So that batch effects would be minimized, each experiment stained and sorted samples in pairs, pairing one healthy donor with one patient. On this clone itself: The target of this receptor is not known. One base away there is no much larger clone; base qualities are not given.

The High Capacity cDNA Reverse Transcription Kit was used to reverse transcribe all of the isolated RNA, meaning that expressed TCRB transcripts were what got sequenced. Deep immunoSEQ sequencing was applied to naive, central memory and regulatory T cell samples, giving an average of roughly 3.3 million total reads per sample. Sorted cells were lysed in RLT buffer and RNA was extracted with DNase-treated RNeasy Micro or Mini kits, depending on cell number. Each cell subset was processed on its own to prevent cross-contamination, while patient and healthy donor samples were processed together. TCRB sequences were amplified from cDNA with the immunoSEQ multiplex PCR, producing 87-bp fragments spanning the CDR3 region. Sequencing of the amplicons was performed on the Illumina HiSeq platform. Processing in the source paper ran as follows. PCR bias was corrected computationally using synthetic template baselines, and reads within Hamming distance 2 were collapsed, with unmergeable singletons discarded. Reads were aligned against IMGT to assign V, D and J genes, CDR3 length and insertions or deletions at six rearrangement sites. Within each subset, clonotype counts were normalized to the number of sorted cells before true diversity and Gini coefficients were calculated with the tcR R package. Repertoire sharing was quantified using the overlap coefficient calculated on TCRB nucleotide sequences. Out-of-frame TCRB sequences from naive cells were analyzed as a proxy for the pre-selection repertoire. TCRdb obtained this table from immuneACCESS and retained in-frame rearrangements with V and J assigned. These tables miss some clones; where compared with another copy, unresolved V genes account for less than half of the shortfall, and the remainder is unexplained. That table furnishes V, J and clone size, whereas the DNA furnished D and trimming. The sample has hundreds of thousands of clones on record, over 8.5% of them singletons. Approximately 0.03% of the sample belongs to the ten largest clones.

CDR1 and CDR2 (MNHEY, SVGAGI) derive from the germline V gene. There are 14 amino acids in the CDR3, from cysteine to phenylalanine inclusive. The retained sequence is limited to the CDR3, 42 bases, with the frame set at the first base. The junction shows trimming of 8 bases on V and 0 bases on J, and the gene matches do not reach 6 bases of it. Here is what the overall study found, with its caveats: In all four CD4+ subsets, TCRB CDR3 length was moderately but significantly shorter in type 1 diabetes patients. Because cDNA rather than genomic DNA was sequenced, highly expressing activated cells could have been over-represented, although no difference in activation and CD3 levels was found between groups. At VDJ recombination sites, patients with type 1 diabetes made fewer insertions and deleted more nucleotides, a pattern implying thymic rearrangement abnormalities. Because small numbers of individuals were included in the HLA sub-analyses, any influence of HLA type on TCRB rearrangement was left unresolved. Shorter templates might have been favored by PCR, but patient and control samples were amplified and corrected together, so both groups would have been affected equally by any skew. The naive, central memory and regulatory TCRB repertoires appeared to resemble one another more closely among patients than among healthy donors.

Sequences were obtained from naive CD4+ T cells from blood. Read against the paper, the sample's cell subset or site label means: true naive CD4+ T cells. The V and J segments used are TRBV6-5 and TRBJ1-1; TRBD1 aligns with 7 central bases. The TCR sequence derives from a woman aged 18 to 35 in good health. Read as DNA, the sequence is TGTGCCAGCTGCAGGGGGGCCTTGAACACTGAAGCTTTCTTT. Translated, it reads CASCRGALNTEAFF.